These 3 T cell receptor beta chains came from one sample sequenced in a study of monozygotic twins with cystic fibrosis. Produced via immunoSEQ multiplex PCR; TCRdb's table is partial and in-frame only. The sample records over 30,000 clones, 75% to 95% being singletons. The sample taken for sequencing was blood. The receptors here all came from a boy aged 2 to 9 with cystic fibrosis.

This chain links TRBV2 with TRBJ1-1, with a weak D call TRBD1 (5 bases). V was pared by 1 base and J by 4 bases, with 10 bases between. This CDR3 has 14 amino acids. Germline CDR1 SNHLY, CDR2 FYNNEI. CDR3 amino acids: CASSEGQRGTEAFF. CDR3 sequence (DNA): TGTGCCAGCAGTGAAGGGCAGAGGGGCACTGAAGCTTTCTTT.

This chain connects TRBV10-2 to TRBJ1-5; tentative D call: TRBD1 (6 bases). Germline-derived CDR1 and CDR2 are WSHSY and SAAADI. V was cut by 6 bases and J by 2 bases, with 11 bases left in between. The CDR3 length is 14 residues. CDR3 coding DNA: TGCGCCAGCAGGGGAGGGGGGGGCAATCAGCCCCAGCATTTT. This sequence encodes CASRGGGGNQPQHF.

This clone is a singleton in its sample. The rearrangement uses TRBV2 and TRBJ1-1; D ambiguous. CDR1 is SNHLY and CDR2 is FYNNEI in the germline V gene. Trimming took 2 bases from V and 8 from J, leaving 9 bases between them. The CDR3 sequence is 12 residues long. The CDR3 sequence is CASSELQEEAFF. The CDR3 bases are TGTGCCAGCAGTGAACTTCAGGAGGAAGCTTTCTTT.